This TCR beta chain appears in the sequencing data of a study of Ad26.COV2.S vaccination and SARS-CoV-2 variants. Clones were read by immunoSEQ multiplex PCR, and TCRdb kept only the in-frame ones, dropping some. The sample shows 410,000 or so clones, 80% to 95% of them seen only once. The CDR3 runs 14 residues. This sample's treatment: approximately 18 received Ad26.COV2.S at low or high dose, single or two shots; several received placebo; per-sample allocation not given. Following the first vaccine or placebo injection, samples were taken on day 63. The specimen comprised peripheral blood, sampled in a trial of Ad26.COV2.S vaccine versus placebo. This clonotype was sampled from a person between 18 and 59 years old who received the Ad26.COV2.S COVID-19 vaccine or a placebo. The V call is TRBV7-5, the J call TRBJ2-1; the table gives TRBD1 as D, unverified against the DNA. TRBV7-5 is tagged as a pseudogene. The chain's CDR3 is CARSTGQELNEQFF. CDR3 DNA sequence: TGTGCCAGAAGCACGGGACAGGAGCTCAATGAGCAGTTCTTC.